This T cell receptor (beta chain) was identified during a study of radiotherapy plus CTLA-4 blockade in lung cancer. Germline V lookup: CDR1 MNHNS, CDR2 SASEGT. V was pared by 1 base and J by 4 bases, with 8 bases between. This CDR3 has 14 amino acids. About this clone: Antigen unknown.

Findings and limits, study-wide: In blood, tumor-derived TCR clones expanded after radiotherapy plus ipilimumab.

Assay used: immunoSEQ multiplex PCR; TCRdb lists only in-frame clones, some missing. The data contain tens of thousands of clones, roughly 86% of them singletons. The material was peripheral blood, obtained from a patient treated with radiotherapy plus ipilimumab. This TCR came from a human donor with non-small cell lung cancer who had a partial response to radiotherapy plus ipilimumab. This chain connects TRBV6-1 to TRBJ1-5; D possibly corresponds to TRBD1 (5 bases). The CDR3 bases are TGTGCCAGCAGTGAAGGACAGAAAAATCAGCCCCAGCATTTT. As protein: CASSEGQKNQPQHF.